This TCR beta chain stems from a study of blood T cell repertoires in COVID-19. Study context: Nucleic acid was either cDNA or gDNA, and it came from T cells, B-cell-depleted T cells, or PBMCs.

Germline lookup yields CDR1 MNHEY and CDR2 SVGAGI. Trimming removed 6 bases from V and 1 base from J, with 13 bases in between. The CDR3 extends over 15 amino acids. Original processing notes: Reference gene primer amplification in the assay estimated nucleated cell counts. TCRdb's copy holds only in-frame clones and misses some; the assay was immunoSEQ multiplex PCR. Clonal size and the V and J genes are those of that table, whereas D and trimming came from the DNA. The sample includes about 300,000 clones, 88% seen only once; the top ten take 1.5% to 2%. V gene TRBV6-5 combines with J gene TRBJ1-3, with D perhaps matching TRBD1 (6 bases). The sequencing input was peripheral blood. The source is a woman aged 30 to 39 with COVID-19, enrolled during active disease. CDR3 sequence reads: CASRQGGESGNTIYF. CDR3 nucleotides: TGTGCCAGCAGACAAGGGGGAGAATCTGGAAACACCATATATTTT.